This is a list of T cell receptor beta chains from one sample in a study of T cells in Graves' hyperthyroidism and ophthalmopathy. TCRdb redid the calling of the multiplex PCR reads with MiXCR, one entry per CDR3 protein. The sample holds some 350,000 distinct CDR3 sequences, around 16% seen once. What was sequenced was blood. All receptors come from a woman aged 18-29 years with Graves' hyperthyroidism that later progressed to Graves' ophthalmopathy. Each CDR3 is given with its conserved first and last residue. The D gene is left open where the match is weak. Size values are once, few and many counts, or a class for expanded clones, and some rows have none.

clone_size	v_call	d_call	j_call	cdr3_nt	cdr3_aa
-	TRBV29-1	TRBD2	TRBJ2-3	TGCAGCGTTGAAGACTGGACTAGCGGGATAACGCAGTATTTT	CSVEDWTSGITQYF
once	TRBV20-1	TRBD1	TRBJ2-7	TGCAGTGCGGTAGGGGGCAGGGGGCGCAGGAACGAGCAGTACTTC	CSAVGGRGRRNEQYF
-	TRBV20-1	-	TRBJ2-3	TGCAGTGCTGCCGGGAACGCCTCAGATACGCAGTATTTT	CSAAGNASDTQYF
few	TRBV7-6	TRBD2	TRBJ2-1	TGTGCCAGCAGCCCAGTATTCCTAGCGGGAGCCAATGAGCGGTTCTTC	CASSPVFLAGANERFF
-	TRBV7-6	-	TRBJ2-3	TGTGCCAGCAGCTTAGAGTGGAGTGGCGGATACACAGATACGCAGTATTTT	CASSLEWSGGYTDTQYF
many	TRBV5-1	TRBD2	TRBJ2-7	TGCGCCAGCAGCCAGGACGGCGGGAGGGCGTCCTACGAGCAGTACTTC	CASSQDGGRASYEQYF
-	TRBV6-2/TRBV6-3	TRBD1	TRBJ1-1	TGTGCCAGCACCAAGGGCAGGGGGCAAACTGAAGCTTTCTTT	CASTKGRGQTEAFF
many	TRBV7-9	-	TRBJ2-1	TGTGCCAGCAGCTTCGCCGGACAGCCCTCCTACAATGAGCAGTTCTTC	CASSFAGQPSYNEQFF
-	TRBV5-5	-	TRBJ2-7	TGTGCCAGCAGCTTTAGGTCAGGCCGTAGCTCCTACGAGCAGTACTTC	CASSFRSGRSSYEQYF
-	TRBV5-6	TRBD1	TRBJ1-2	TGTGCCAGCAGCTTGATGGACAGGCCTAACTATGGCTACACCTTC	CASSLMDRPNYGYTF
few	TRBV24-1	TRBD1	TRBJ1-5	TGTGCCACCAGTGACCAACAGGGGGTTCAAGGCTTACTTCGCAATCAGCCCCAGCATTTT	CATSDQQGVQGLLRNQPQHF
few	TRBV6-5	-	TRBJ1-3	TGTGCCAGCAGTTATAAGTCTGGAAACACCATATATTTT	CASSYKSGNTIYF